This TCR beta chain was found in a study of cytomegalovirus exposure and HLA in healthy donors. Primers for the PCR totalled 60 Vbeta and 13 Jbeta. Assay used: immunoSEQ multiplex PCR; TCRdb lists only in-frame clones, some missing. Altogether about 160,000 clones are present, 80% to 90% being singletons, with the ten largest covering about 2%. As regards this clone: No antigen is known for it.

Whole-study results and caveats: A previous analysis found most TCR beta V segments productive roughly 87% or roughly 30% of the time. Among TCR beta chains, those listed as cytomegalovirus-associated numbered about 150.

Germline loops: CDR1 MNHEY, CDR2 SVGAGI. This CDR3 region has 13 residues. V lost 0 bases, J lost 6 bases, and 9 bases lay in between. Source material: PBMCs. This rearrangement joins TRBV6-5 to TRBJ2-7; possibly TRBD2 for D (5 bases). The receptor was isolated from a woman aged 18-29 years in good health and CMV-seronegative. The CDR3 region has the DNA TGTGCCAGCAGTTACTCGCCTAGCTCCGAGCAGTACTTC. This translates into CASSYSPSSEQYF.